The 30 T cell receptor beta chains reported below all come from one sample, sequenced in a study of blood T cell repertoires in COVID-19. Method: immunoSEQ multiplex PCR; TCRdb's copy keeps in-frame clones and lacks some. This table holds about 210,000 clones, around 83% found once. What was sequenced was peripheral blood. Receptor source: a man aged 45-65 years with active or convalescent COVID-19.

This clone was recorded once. CDR3 nucleotides: TGTGCCAGTAACCCTAGCGGGAGGGCCCCCGGGGAGCTGTTTTTT. Translating gives CASNPSGRAPGELFF. The chain has TRBV19 and TRBJ2-2; the match to TRBD2 covers 12 bases. Germline-derived CDR1 and CDR2 are LNHDA and SQIVND (reference sequence). This CDR3 is 15 amino acids long. The trim removed 7 bases at V and 6 bases at J, leaving 6 bases unmatched.

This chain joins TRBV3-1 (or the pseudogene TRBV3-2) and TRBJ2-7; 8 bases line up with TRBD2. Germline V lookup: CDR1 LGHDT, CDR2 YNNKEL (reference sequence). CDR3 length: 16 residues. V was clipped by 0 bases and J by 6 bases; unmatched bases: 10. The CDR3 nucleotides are TGTGCCAGCAGCCAAGATTTAGCGGGATGGGTGGGCGAGCAGTACTTC. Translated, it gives CASSQDLAGWVGEQYF.

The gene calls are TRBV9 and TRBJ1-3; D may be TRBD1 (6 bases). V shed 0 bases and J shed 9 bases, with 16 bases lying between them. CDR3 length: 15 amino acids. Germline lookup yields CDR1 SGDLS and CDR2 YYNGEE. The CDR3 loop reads CASSVGVGGRGTIYF. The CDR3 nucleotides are TGTGCCAGCAGCGTAGGCGTAGGGGGTAGGGGCACCATATATTTT.

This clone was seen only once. The CDR3 loop is CASSLEGTGELFF. The CDR3 region has the DNA TGTGCCAGCAGCCTCGAGGGAACCGGGGAGCTGTTTTTT. The chain recombines TRBV7-9 with TRBJ2-2; tentatively, D is TRBD2 (5 bases). Germline V gene lookup returns CDR1 SEHNR and CDR2 FQNEAQ (reference sequence). V was shortened by 5 bases and J by 5 bases, with 9 bases between the two germline ends. CDR3 length: 13 residues. The variable domain in full, completed from reference TRBV7-9 and TRBJ2-2, reads DTGVSQNPRHKITKRGQNVTFRCDPISEHNRLYWYRQTLGQGPEFLTYFQNEAQLEKSRLLSDRFSAERPKGSFSTLEIQRTEQGDSAMYLCASSLEGTGELFFGEGSRLTVL.

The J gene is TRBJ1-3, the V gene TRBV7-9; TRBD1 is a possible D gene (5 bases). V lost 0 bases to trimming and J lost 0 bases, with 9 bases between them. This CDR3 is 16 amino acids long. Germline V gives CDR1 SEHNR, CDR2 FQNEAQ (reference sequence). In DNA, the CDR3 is TGTGCCAGCAGCTTAGCGCGGACAAACTCTGGAAACACCATATATTTT. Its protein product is CASSLARTNSGNTIYF. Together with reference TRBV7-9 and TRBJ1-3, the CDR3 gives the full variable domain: DTGVSQNPRHKITKRGQNVTFRCDPISEHNRLYWYRQTLGQGPEFLTYFQNEAQLEKSRLLSDRFSAERPKGSFSTLEIQRTEQGDSAMYLCASSLARTNSGNTIYFGEGSWLTVV.

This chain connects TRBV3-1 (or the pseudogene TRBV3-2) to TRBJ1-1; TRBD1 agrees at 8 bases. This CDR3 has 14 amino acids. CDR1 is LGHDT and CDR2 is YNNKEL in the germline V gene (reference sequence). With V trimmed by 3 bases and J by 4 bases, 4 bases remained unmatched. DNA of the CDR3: TGTGCCAGCAGCCACGACAGGGGTCGCACTGAAGCTTTCTTT. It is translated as CASSHDRGRTEAFF.

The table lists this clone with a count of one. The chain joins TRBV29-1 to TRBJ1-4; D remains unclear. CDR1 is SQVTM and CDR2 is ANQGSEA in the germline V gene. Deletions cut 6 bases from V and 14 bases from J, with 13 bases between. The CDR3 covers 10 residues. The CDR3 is CSVERHKLFF. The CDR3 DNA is TGCAGCGTCGAAAGACATAAGCTGTTTTTT.

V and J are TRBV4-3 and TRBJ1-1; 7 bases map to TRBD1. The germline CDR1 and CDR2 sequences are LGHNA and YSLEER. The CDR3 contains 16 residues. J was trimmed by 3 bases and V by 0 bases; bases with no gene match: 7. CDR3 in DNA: TGCGCCAGCAGCCAAGACAGGGGGAGGTTCGACACTGAAGCTTTCTTT. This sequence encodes CASSQDRGRFDTEAFF.

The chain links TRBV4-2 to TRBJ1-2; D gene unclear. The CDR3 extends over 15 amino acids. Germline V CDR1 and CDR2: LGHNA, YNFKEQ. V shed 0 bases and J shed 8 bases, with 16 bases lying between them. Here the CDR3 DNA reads TGTGCCAGCAGCCAAGAAGCTCGGGCCCAGCGGGGCTACACCTTC. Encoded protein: CASSQEARAQRGYTF.

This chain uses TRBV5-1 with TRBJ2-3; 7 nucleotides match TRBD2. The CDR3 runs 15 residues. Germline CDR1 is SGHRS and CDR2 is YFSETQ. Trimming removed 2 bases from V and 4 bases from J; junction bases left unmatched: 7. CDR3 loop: CASSFLAGGSDTQYF. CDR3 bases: TGCGCCAGCAGCTTCTTAGCGGGTGGGTCAGATACGCAGTATTTT.

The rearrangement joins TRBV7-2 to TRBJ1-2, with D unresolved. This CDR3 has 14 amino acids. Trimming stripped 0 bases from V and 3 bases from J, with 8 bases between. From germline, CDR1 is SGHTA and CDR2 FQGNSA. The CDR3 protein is CASSLAGSDYGYTF. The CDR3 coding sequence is TGTGCCAGCAGCTTAGCAGGTAGCGACTATGGCTACACCTTC.

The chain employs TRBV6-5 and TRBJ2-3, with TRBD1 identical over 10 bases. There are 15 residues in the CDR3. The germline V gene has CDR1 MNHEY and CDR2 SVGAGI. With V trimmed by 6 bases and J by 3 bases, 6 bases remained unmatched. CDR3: CASRARQGATDTQYF. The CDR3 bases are TGTGCCAGCAGAGCGCGACAGGGGGCAACAGATACGCAGTATTTT.

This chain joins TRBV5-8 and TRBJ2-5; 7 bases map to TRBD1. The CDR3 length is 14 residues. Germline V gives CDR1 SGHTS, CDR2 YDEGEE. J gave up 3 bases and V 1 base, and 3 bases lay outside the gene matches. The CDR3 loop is CASSLMTGKETQYF. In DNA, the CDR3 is TGTGCCAGCAGCTTGATGACAGGGAAAGAGACCCAGTACTTC.

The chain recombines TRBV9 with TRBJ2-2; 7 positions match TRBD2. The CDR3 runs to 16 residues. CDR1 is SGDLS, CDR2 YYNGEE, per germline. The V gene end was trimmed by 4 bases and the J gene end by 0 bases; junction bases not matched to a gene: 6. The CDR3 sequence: CASSPVLAANTGELFF. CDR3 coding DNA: TGTGCCAGCAGCCCCGTTCTAGCGGCGAACACCGGGGAGCTGTTTTTT. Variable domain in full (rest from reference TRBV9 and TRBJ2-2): DSGVTQTPKHLITATGQRVTLRCSPRSGDLSVYWYQQSLDQGLQFLIQYYNGEERAKGNILERFSAQQFPDLHSELNLSSLELGDSALYFCASSPVLAANTGELFFGEGSRLTVL.

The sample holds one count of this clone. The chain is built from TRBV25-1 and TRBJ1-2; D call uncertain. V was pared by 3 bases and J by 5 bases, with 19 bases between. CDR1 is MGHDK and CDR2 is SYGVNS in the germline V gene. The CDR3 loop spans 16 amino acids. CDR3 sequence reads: CASSEGVHTDNYGYTF. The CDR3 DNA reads TGTGCCAGCAGTGAGGGTGTTCATACAGACAATTATGGCTACACCTTC.

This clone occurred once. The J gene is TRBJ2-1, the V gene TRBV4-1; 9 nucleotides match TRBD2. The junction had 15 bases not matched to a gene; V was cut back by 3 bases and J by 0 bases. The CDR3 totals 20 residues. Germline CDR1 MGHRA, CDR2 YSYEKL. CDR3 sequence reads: CASSHLRGGVQGSSYNEQFF. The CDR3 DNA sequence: TGCGCCAGCAGCCACCTGCGGGGGGGAGTACAGGGGAGCTCCTACAATGAGCAGTTCTTC.

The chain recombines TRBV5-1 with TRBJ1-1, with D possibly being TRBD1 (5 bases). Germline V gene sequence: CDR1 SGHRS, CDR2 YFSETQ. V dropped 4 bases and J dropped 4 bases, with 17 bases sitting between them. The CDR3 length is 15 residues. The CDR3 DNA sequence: TGCGCCAGCAGCGTCGATAGTACAGGAGTCACTGAAGCTTTCTTT. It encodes CASSVDSTGVTEAFF.

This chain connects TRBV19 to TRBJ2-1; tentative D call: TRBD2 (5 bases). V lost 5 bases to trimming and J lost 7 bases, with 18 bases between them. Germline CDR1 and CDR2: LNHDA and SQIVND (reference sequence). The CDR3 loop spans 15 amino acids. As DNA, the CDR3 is TGTGCCAGTAGTCCCACTAGGTGGGCTTGGAATGAGCAGTTCTTC. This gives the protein CASSPTRWAWNEQFF.

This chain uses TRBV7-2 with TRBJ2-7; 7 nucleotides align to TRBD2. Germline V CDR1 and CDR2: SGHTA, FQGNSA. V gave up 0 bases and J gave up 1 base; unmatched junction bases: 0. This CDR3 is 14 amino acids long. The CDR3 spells CASSLAGGSYEQYV. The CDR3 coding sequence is TGTGCCAGCAGCTTAGCCGGGGGGTCCTACGAGCAGTACGTC.

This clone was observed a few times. This chain's CDR3 is CASSEIGQIPDTQYF. In DNA form, the CDR3 reads TGTGCCAGCAGCGAGATTGGACAGATCCCAGATACGCAGTATTTT. This chain joins TRBV11-2 and TRBJ2-3, with D maybe TRBD1 (6 bases). CDR1 SGHAT and CDR2 FQNNGV come from the germline V gene. V lost 5 bases, J lost 4 bases, and 16 bases lay in between. The CDR3 runs to 15 residues. Complete variable domain (other parts from reference TRBV11-2 and TRBJ2-3): EAGVAQSPRYKIIEKRQSVAFWCNPISGHATLYWYQQILGQGPKLLIQFQNNGVVDDSQLPKDRFSAERLKGVDSTLKIQPAKLEDSAVYLCASSEIGQIPDTQYFGPGTRLTVL.

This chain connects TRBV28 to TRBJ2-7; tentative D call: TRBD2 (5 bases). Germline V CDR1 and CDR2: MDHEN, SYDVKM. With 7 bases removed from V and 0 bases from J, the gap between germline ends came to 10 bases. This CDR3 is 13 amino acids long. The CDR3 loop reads CASISRGSYEQYF. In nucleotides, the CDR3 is TGTGCCAGCATTTCCCGGGGCTCCTACGAGCAGTACTTC. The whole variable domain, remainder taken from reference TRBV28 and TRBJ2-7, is DVKVTQSSRYLVKRTGEKVFLECVQDMDHENMFWYRQDPGLGLRLIYFSYDVKMKEKGDIPEGYSVSREKKERFSLILESASTNQTSMYLCASISRGSYEQYFGPGTRLTVT.

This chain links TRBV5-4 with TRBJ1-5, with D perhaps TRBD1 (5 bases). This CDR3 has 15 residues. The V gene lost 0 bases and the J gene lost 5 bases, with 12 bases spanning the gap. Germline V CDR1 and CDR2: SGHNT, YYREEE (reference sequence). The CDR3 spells CASSLGGGAHQPQHF. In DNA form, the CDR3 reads TGTGCCAGCAGCTTGGGAGGAGGGGCCCATCAGCCCCAGCATTTT.

The DNA for the CDR3 is TGTGCAAGTCGCTTAGAATTCTCTTGGGGGGTCAATCAGCCCCAGCATTTT. Encoded protein: CASRLEFSWGVNQPQHF. The V and J genes are TRBV12-2 and TRBJ1-5. TRBV12-2 is described as a pseudogene. The CDR3 totals 17 residues.

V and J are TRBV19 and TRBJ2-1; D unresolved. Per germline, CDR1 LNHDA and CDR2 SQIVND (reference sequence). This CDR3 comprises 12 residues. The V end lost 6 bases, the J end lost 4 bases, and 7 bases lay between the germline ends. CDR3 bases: TGTGCCAGTAGAACGGTGTACAATGAGCAGTTCTTC. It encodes CASRTVYNEQFF.

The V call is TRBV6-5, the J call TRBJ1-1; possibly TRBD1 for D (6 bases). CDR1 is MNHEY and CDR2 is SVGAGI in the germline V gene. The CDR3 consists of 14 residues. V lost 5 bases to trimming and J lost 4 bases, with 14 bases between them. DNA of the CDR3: TGTGCCAGCAGTAAGTCGGACAGAGGCACTGAAGCTTTCTTT. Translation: CASSKSDRGTEAFF.

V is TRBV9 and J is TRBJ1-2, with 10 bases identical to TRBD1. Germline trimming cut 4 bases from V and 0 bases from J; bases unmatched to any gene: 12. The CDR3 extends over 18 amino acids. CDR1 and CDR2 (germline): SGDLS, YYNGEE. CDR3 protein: CASSFNPGQGLANYGYTF. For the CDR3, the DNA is TGTGCCAGCAGCTTCAACCCGGGACAGGGGTTAGCTAACTATGGCTACACCTTC.

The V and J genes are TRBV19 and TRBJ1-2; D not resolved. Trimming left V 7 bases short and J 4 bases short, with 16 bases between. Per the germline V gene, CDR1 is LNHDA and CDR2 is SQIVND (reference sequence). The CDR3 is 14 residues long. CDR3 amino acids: CASTPRRAPYGYTF. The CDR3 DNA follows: TGTGCCAGTACCCCTAGGAGGGCCCCCTATGGCTACACCTTC.

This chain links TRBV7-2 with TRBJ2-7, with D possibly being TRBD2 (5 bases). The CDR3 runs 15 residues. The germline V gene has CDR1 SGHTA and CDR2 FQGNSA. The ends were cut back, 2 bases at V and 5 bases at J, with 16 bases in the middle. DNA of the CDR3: TGTGCCAGCAGCTTAATAGCGTACCTTCTGGACGAGCAGTACTTC. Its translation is CASSLIAYLLDEQYF.

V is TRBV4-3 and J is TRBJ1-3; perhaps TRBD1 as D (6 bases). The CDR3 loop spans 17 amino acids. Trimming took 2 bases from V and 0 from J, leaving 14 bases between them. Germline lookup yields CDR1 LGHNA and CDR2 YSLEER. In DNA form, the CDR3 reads TGCGCCAGCAGCCAAAACAGGGTCCGATCCTCTGGAAACACCATATATTTT. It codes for CASSQNRVRSSGNTIYF.

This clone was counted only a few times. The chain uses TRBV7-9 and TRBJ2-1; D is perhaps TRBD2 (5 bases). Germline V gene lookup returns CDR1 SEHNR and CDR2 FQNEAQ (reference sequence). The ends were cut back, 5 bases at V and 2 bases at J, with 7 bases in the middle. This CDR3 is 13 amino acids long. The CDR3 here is CASSLGTYNEQFF. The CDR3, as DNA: TGTGCCAGCAGCCTCGGGACCTACAATGAGCAGTTCTTC. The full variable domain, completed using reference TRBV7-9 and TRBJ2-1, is DTGVSQNPRHKITKRGQNVTFRCDPISEHNRLYWYRQTLGQGPEFLTYFQNEAQLEKSRLLSDRFSAERPKGSFSTLEIQRTEQGDSAMYLCASSLGTYNEQFFGPGTRLTVL.